The rows below give T cell receptor beta chains drawn from one sample of a study of ipilimumab plus nivolumab after autologous stem cell transplantation. Some clones are missing from TCRdb's copy, which holds only in-frame ones; the method was immunoSEQ multiplex PCR. This sample has fewer than 30,000 clones, with about 86% found just once. Specimen: PBMCs, collected in a trial of ipilimumab plus nivolumab as post-transplant consolidation. The origin of the receptors is a male donor with diffuse large B-cell lymphoma. Both conserved end residues are part of each CDR3.

v_gene	j_gene	CDR3aa
TRBV6-5	TRBJ1-5	CASRLDSNSNQPQHF
TRBV6-1	TRBJ2-3	CASSEAGRGADTQYF
TRBV10-2	TRBJ2-7	CASSEPAGGLDEQYF
TRBV4-2	TRBJ2-3	CASSQEGQTDTQYF
TRBV11-2	TRBJ2-5	CASSQGGLPETQYF
TRBV4-1	TRBJ1-6	CASSLDRGNSPLHF
TRBV6-9	TRBJ2-1	CASSESQGTYNEQFF
TRBV18	TRBJ2-7	CASSPTGTGINEQYF
TRBV19	TRBJ2-1	CAPLGRDAYYNEQFF
TRBV7-2	TRBJ1-1	CASSLGTRRQNTEAFF
TRBV18	TRBJ2-1	CASSPRQGGYNEQFF
TRBV7-2	TRBJ2-3	CASSPGTSGARSTDTQYF
TRBV27	TRBJ2-3	CASSPILLSTDTQYF
TRBV2	TRBJ1-5	CASSGQGSNQPQHF
TRBV29-1	TRBJ2-5	CSPPPSGGEETQYF
TRBV11-2	TRBJ2-2	CASSLDTGELFF
TRBV4-1	TRBJ2-7	CASSQEGNEQYF
TRBV2	TRBJ1-1	CASRLGTDAEAFF
TRBV6-5	TRBJ1-2	CASSYGTAIANYGYTF
TRBV6-5	TRBJ1-1	CASSYSPGTTEAFF
TRBV7-9	TRBJ2-7	CASSQGLASNYEQYF
TRBV2	TRBJ1-1	CATRRTGGFDEAFF
TRBV19	TRBJ2-2	CASRKIIGGTGELFF
TRBV6-1	TRBJ1-1	CATSLTEVVRTEAFF
TRBV9	TRBJ1-6	CASSLRGDRGSPLHF
TRBV19	TRBJ1-1	CASSIDEGTEAFF
TRBV2	TRBJ1-1	CASSYGAGGDEAFF
TRBV27	TRBJ2-7	CASSLSITEPYEQYF
TRBV6-1	TRBJ1-2	CASSENGIYGYTF
TRBV19	TRBJ1-1	CASTSGMNTEAFF
TRBV5-1	TRBJ2-3	CASSLDTDTQYF
TRBV6-1	TRBJ2-7	CASTVRDSGGYEQYF
TRBV5-1	TRBJ2-7	CASSRGQSSYEQYF
TRBV7-2	TRBJ2-1	CASSYRGLDNEQFF
TRBV9	TRBJ1-3	CASSSLPGAGNTIYF
TRBV2	TRBJ2-5	CASREEETQYF
TRBV9	TRBJ2-2	CASSAGIDRFTGELFF
TRBV5-1	TRBJ2-7	CASSLVPPFDEQYF
TRBV18	TRBJ1-2	CASSPRGGDYTF
TRBV2	TRBJ1-2	CASSEVSPSRGYTF
TRBV4-3	TRBJ1-2	CASSQGQIAEGYGYTF
TRBV29-1	TRBJ2-3	CSVDGRNTDTQYF
TRBV4-2	TRBJ2-7	CASSPLGEGSSEQYF
TRBV4-1	TRBJ1-6	CASSQRADTRSQNSPLHF
TRBV4-2	TRBJ1-5	CASSQDRGDSQPQHF
TRBV10-3	TRBJ2-3	CAISESQASGGADTQYF
TRBV19	TRBJ2-1	CASQAEGGLLDNEQFF
TRBV30	TRBJ2-5	CAWSVGSGGQETQYF
TRBV11-3	TRBJ2-2	CASSQGLNTGELFF
TRBV12-5	TRBJ2-7	CASHLTRARRSYEQYF
TRBV7-2	TRBJ2-1	CASSTRTSGGIYNEQFF
TRBV20-1	TRBJ2-3	CSARPEVAQYF
TRBV4-2	TRBJ2-5	CASSQGTGLQETQYF
TRBV2	TRBJ2-7	CASSPGGPFYEQYF